The 2 T cell receptor beta chains below were found in one sample sequenced in a study of T cells after yellow fever vaccination. TCRdb itself ran the 5' RACE reads through MiXCR, one entry per CDR3 protein. The sample holds some 560,000 distinct CDR3 sequences; around 21% are singletons and the top ten take over 11%. The sample here was PBMCs, taken 15 days after the yellow fever booster vaccination. The receptors were gathered from a man aged 25 to 45 who received the YFV17D yellow fever vaccine.

This clonotype has more than one count but fewer than ten. The chain uses TRBV5-6 and TRBJ2-1; maybe TRBD1 (5 bases). This CDR3 is 12 amino acids long. CDR1 is SGHDT, CDR2 YYEEEE, per germline. Trimming removed 2 bases from V and 10 bases from J, with 10 bases in between. CDR3 in amino acids: CASSLDPGEQFF. CDR3 DNA sequence: TGTGCCAGCAGCTTAGATCCAGGGGAGCAGTTCTTC.

This clonotype was counted between two and nine times. The chain combines TRBV20-1 with TRBJ1-2, with 8 bases aligning to TRBD1. With V trimmed by 6 bases and J by 2 bases, 2 bases remained unmatched. This CDR3 region has 12 residues. The germline CDR1 and CDR2 sequences are DFQATT and SNEGSKA (reference sequence). In DNA form, the CDR3 reads TGCAGTGCGACAGGGGAAAACTATGGCTACACCTTC. It yields the protein CSATGENYGYTF.